A single sample is the source of the 30 T cell receptor beta chains below, sequenced in a study of cytomegalovirus exposure and HLA in healthy donors. The PCR had 60 Vbeta and 13 Jbeta primers. Some clones are missing from TCRdb's copy, which holds only in-frame ones; the method was immunoSEQ multiplex PCR. This sample carries over 100,000 clones, 50% to 65% of them seen once, and the ten largest clones take 9% to 10%. The sample comprised PBMCs. Receptors originate from a middle-aged man in good health and CMV-seropositive.

The chain uses TRBV28 and TRBJ2-3; 8 bases map to TRBD2. The CDR3 sequence is 14 residues long. J was trimmed by 8 bases and V by 6 bases; bases with no gene match: 10. CDR1 and CDR2 from the germline V gene are MDHEN and SYDVKM. In DNA form, the CDR3 reads TGTGCCAGCAGCTCGGGAGGGCCTTTCACTACGCAGTATTTT. Protein sequence: CASSSGGPFTTQYF.

By share of the sample, this clone is medium-sized. The chain carries TRBV15 and TRBJ1-4, with 9 bases identical to TRBD1. CDR3 size: 15 residues. With 5 bases clipped from V and 3 bases from J, the junction kept 4 bases outside the gene matches. Germline V gene sequence: CDR1 LNHNV, CDR2 YYDKDF (reference sequence). CDR3 in amino acids: CATSEQGAPNEKLFF. As DNA, the CDR3 is TGTGCCACCAGCGAACAGGGGGCTCCTAATGAAAAACTGTTTTTT.

This clone was seen a few times. An end of the junction differs from the germline gene, which may be a read error. The chain joins TRBV28 to TRBJ2-7; weak D call: TRBD2 (7 bases). Germline CDR1 and CDR2: MDHEN and SYDVKM. This CDR3 is built from 19 residues. The CDR3: CASSTYGGGQGFPSNEQYF. Written as DNA, the CDR3 is TGTGCCAGCAGTACTTATGGGGGGGGGCAGGGTTTCCCCTCCAACGAGCAGTACTTC.

This chain uses TRBV18 with TRBJ1-5, with D tentatively TRBD1 (5 bases). The CDR3 totals 13 residues. The V gene's germline CDR1 is KGHSH and CDR2 LQKENI. V dropped 1 base and J dropped 5 bases, with 6 bases sitting between them. The CDR3, as DNA: TGTGCCAGCTCACCACGGGGGGATCAGCCCCAGCATTTT. This translates into CASSPRGDQPQHF.

Here the CDR3 DNA reads TGTGCCAGCAGCTTGAACACAGTCTACAATGAGCAGTTCTTC. It yields the protein CASSLNTVYNEQFF. The V and J genes are TRBV5-8 and TRBJ2-1, with D uncertain. V was cut by 1 base and J by 3 bases, with 8 bases left in between. The CDR3 is 14 amino acids. From germline, CDR1 is SGHTS and CDR2 YDEGEE.

V and J are TRBV4-1 and TRBJ1-5, with D hard to call. The CDR3 length is 15 residues. Germline loops: CDR1 MGHRA, CDR2 YSYEKL. V lost 0 bases and J 1 base, leaving 7 bases between the germline ends. Written as DNA, the CDR3 is TGCGCCAGCAGCCAAGATATCGTAAGCAATCAGCCCCAGCATTTT. Translating gives CASSQDIVSNQPQHF.

This clone was recorded a few times. The rearrangement uses TRBV19 and TRBJ1-5; weak D call: TRBD1 (6 bases). CDR3 length equals 14 residues. CDR1 and CDR2 (germline): LNHDA, SQIVND (reference sequence). Trimming left V 3 bases short and J 5 bases short, with 11 bases between. CDR3 bases: TGTGCCAGTAGTATCCAGGGGACCTATCAGCCCCAGCATTTT. As protein: CASSIQGTYQPQHF.

The V call is TRBV7-2, the J call TRBJ2-7; the match to TRBD2 covers 14 bases. CDR1 is SGHTA, CDR2 FQGNSA, per germline. CDR3 length equals 17 residues. V was pared by 4 bases and J by 2 bases, with 7 bases of the junction left unmatched. The CDR3, as DNA: TGTGCCAGCAGCTCCGAGGGGGGACTAGCGGGAGCCTACGAGCAGTACTTC. Protein: CASSSEGGLAGAYEQYF.

There are a few counts of this clone. J is TRBJ1-2 and V is TRBV11-2, with TRBD1 matching 9 bases. There are 15 residues in the CDR3. CDR1 and CDR2 (germline): SGHAT, FQNNGV. V gave up 5 bases and J gave up 6 bases; unmatched junction bases: 10. The CDR3 loop reads CASSTTGTGNNGYTF. The CDR3, as DNA: TGTGCCAGCAGCACCACCGGGACAGGGAACAATGGCTACACCTTC. The full variable domain, rest sourced from reference TRBV11-2 and TRBJ1-2, is EAGVAQSPRYKIIEKRQSVAFWCNPISGHATLYWYQQILGQGPKLLIQFQNNGVVDDSQLPKDRFSAERLKGVDSTLKIQPAKLEDSAVYLCASSTTGTGNNGYTFGSGTRLTVV.

This clone was detected only once. The V call is TRBV5-1, the J call TRBJ2-3; 8 bases fit TRBD2. The CDR3 is 15 amino acids. V trimming: 4 bases; J trimming: 4 bases; junction bases outside the gene matches: 8. Germline V CDR1 and CDR2: SGHRS, YFSETQ. The CDR3 reads CASSAGRGGPDTQYF. DNA of the CDR3: TGCGCCAGCAGCGCGGGACGGGGGGGGCCAGATACGCAGTATTTT.

CDR3 coding DNA: TGTGCCAGCAGTTGGACAGGGGTGAAGGACTCCTACAATGAGCAGTTCTTC. This translates into CASSWTGVKDSYNEQFF. V usage is TRBV27 and J usage is TRBJ2-1; 9 nucleotides match TRBD1. The ends lost 4 bases at V and 0 bases at J; junction bases unmatched: 7. The CDR3 covers 17 residues. Germline V gene data show CDR1 as MNHEY and CDR2 as SMNVEV (reference sequence).

This chain links TRBV13 with TRBJ1-2, with 10 bases matching TRBD1. Trimming cost V 5 bases and J 5 bases; bases outside gene matches: 8. Germline V lookup: CDR1 PRHDT, CDR2 FYEKMQ (reference sequence). This CDR3 is built from 15 residues. The CDR3 sequence: CASSPGQGDEYGYTF. The DNA of the CDR3 is TGTGCCAGCAGCCCTGGACAGGGGGACGAATATGGCTACACCTTC. The entire variable domain, with the rest obtained from reference TRBV13 and TRBJ1-2, is as follows: AAGVIQSPRHLIKEKRETATLKCYPIPRHDTVYWYQQGPGQDPQFLISFYEKMQSDKGSIPDRFSAQQFSDYHSELNMSSLELGDSALYFCASSPGQGDEYGYTFGSGTRLTVV.

This sequence joins TRBV12-5 and TRBJ2-1, with 8 nucleotides matching TRBD2. Germline CDR1 LGHNT, CDR2 FRNRAP. The CDR3 is 13 amino acids. CDR3 DNA: TGTGCCACCCGAGCGGGAGCCTACAATGAGCAGTTCTTC. Amino acids: CATRAGAYNEQFF. The complete variable domain, with remaining parts taken from reference TRBV12-5 and TRBJ2-1, reads DARVTQTPRHKVTEMGQEVTMRCQPILGHNTVFWYRQTMMQGLELLAYFRNRAPLDDSGMPKDRFSAEMPDATLATLKIQPSEPRDSAVYFCATRAGAYNEQFFGPGTRLTVL.

J is TRBJ2-7 and V is TRBV6-4; tentative D call: TRBD2 (6 bases). With 2 bases removed from V and 6 bases from J, the gap between germline ends came to 23 bases. Germline-derived CDR1 and CDR2 are MRHNA and SNTAGT. There are 17 residues in the CDR3. The CDR3 nucleotides are TGTGCCAGCAGTGACAGGTTGTTTTCGGACTACCTCTGCGAGCAGTACTTC. Its protein product is CASSDRLFSDYLCEQYF.

The J gene is TRBJ1-2, the V gene TRBV18; D ambiguous. The germline V gene encodes CDR1 KGHSH and CDR2 LQKENI. V lost 3 bases and J 3 bases, leaving 11 bases between the germline ends. The CDR3 covers 14 residues. In DNA, the CDR3 is TGTGCCAGCTCACCTCTGGGCACCGACTATGGCTACACCTTC. Encoded protein: CASSPLGTDYGYTF.

The sample holds a few counts of this clone. The chain recombines TRBV5-1 with TRBJ2-6; D call uncertain. This CDR3 region has 18 residues. Germline V gives CDR1 SGHRS, CDR2 YFSETQ. V lost 4 bases and J 0 bases, leaving 17 bases between the germline ends. The CDR3 nucleotides are TGCGCCAGCAGCACCCGTGACGTTAGGAGCTCTGGGGCCAACGTCCTGACTTTC. Translation: CASSTRDVRSSGANVLTF.

The CDR3 DNA reads TGTGCCAGCAGCCGCGGGAGTACAGATACGCAGTATTTT. This encodes CASSRGSTDTQYF. The chain combines TRBV7-3 with TRBJ2-3; TRBD2 agrees at 7 bases. V shed 5 bases and J 3 bases; nucleotides not matched to a gene: 2. Germline V gene sequence: CDR1 SGHTA, CDR2 FQGTGA. The CDR3 has 13 residues.

J is TRBJ2-1 and V is TRBV18; possibly TRBD2 for D (7 bases). This CDR3 contains 16 residues. Trimming took off 3 bases at V and 4 bases at J, with 16 bases between the two ends. Germline CDR1 KGHSH, CDR2 LQKENI. CDR3 loop: CASSPPIGGGYNEQFF. CDR3 sequence (DNA): TGTGCCAGCTCACCTCCTATAGGGGGGGGTTACAATGAGCAGTTCTTC.

J is TRBJ1-5 and V is TRBV6-6; D unclear. Trimming pared 6 bases from V and 7 bases from J, leaving 16 bases between. Germline-derived CDR1 and CDR2 are MNHNY and SVGAGI (reference sequence). This CDR3 region has 14 residues. In DNA form, the CDR3 reads TGTGCCAGCAGCCCCAGTGGGCCAGGCCAGCCCCAGCATTTT. This sequence encodes CASSPSGPGQPQHF.

The count of this clone is one. The J gene is TRBJ2-7, the V gene TRBV4-1; 7 positions match TRBD2. The CDR3 has 14 residues. Germline values: CDR1 MGHRA, CDR2 YSYEKL. With V trimmed by 9 bases and J by 3 bases, 11 bases remained unmatched. The DNA of the CDR3 is TGCGCCAGGGAACTCAGACTAGCCCACTACGAGCAGTACTTC. Protein: CARELRLAHYEQYF.

This chain connects TRBV7-3 to TRBJ1-2; 7 nucleotides align to TRBD1. The CDR3 spans 14 residues. V was pared by 5 bases and J by 8 bases, with 11 bases of the junction left unmatched. Per germline, CDR1 SGHTA and CDR2 FQGTGA. CDR3 DNA sequence: TGTGCCAGCAGCAAAACAGGGGCCCGGGAGGGCTACACCTTC. Translating gives CASSKTGAREGYTF.

This clone turned up a few times. The CDR3 nucleotides read TGTGCCAGCAGCTTAGCCCGACAGGGGTGGAGGGAGACCCAGTACTTC. Its protein is CASSLARQGWRETQYF. The genes are TRBV11-2 and TRBJ2-5, with TRBD1 identical over 8 bases. The V gene end was trimmed by 1 base and the J gene end by 5 bases; junction bases not matched to a gene: 9. The length of the CDR3 is 16 residues. From germline, CDR1 is SGHAT and CDR2 FQNNGV.

CDR3: CASSLVTGVDYGYTF. In nucleotides, the CDR3 is TGTGCCAGCAGCTTGGTAACAGGGGTGGACTATGGCTACACCTTC. The gene calls are TRBV5-6 and TRBJ1-2; 7 bases are a match to TRBD1. CDR3 size: 15 residues. Germline V gene data show CDR1 as SGHDT and CDR2 as YYEEEE. The J segment lost 3 bases and the V segment lost 0 bases, leaving 5 bases of the junction unmatched.

A single count supports this clone. This chain joins TRBV6-1 and TRBJ2-3, with TRBD2 identical over 10 bases. V was pared by 1 base and J by 6 bases, with 7 bases of the junction left unmatched. The germline gives CDR1 MNHNS, CDR2 SASEGT. The CDR3 is made up of 16 amino acids. CDR3 protein: CASSEGLAGGSDTQYF. DNA of the CDR3: TGTGCCAGCAGTGAAGGGTTAGCGGGGGGTTCTGATACGCAGTATTTT.

The chain has TRBV18 and TRBJ2-7; D may be TRBD1 (6 bases). Per germline, CDR1 KGHSH and CDR2 LQKENI. The CDR3 extends over 13 amino acids. V lost 3 bases and J 2 bases, leaving 8 bases between the germline ends. CDR3 region: CASSPWDTYEQYF. As DNA, the CDR3 is TGTGCCAGCTCACCCTGGGACACCTACGAGCAGTACTTC.

The chain has TRBV5-4 and TRBJ2-1; tentative D call: TRBD2 (6 bases). This CDR3 has 12 residues. CDR1 is SGHNT and CDR2 is YYREEE in the germline V gene (reference sequence). Trimming left V 4 bases short and J 9 bases short, with 11 bases between. CDR3 DNA: TGTGCCAGCAGCATCCGGGACTTTGAGCAGTTCTTC. Translated: CASSIRDFEQFF.

The gene calls are TRBV7-7 and TRBJ2-2; D ambiguous. The germline CDR1 and CDR2 sequences are SSHAT and FNYEAQ (reference sequence). The germline V and J ends were trimmed by 5 bases and 1 base, with 11 bases remaining between them. The CDR3 spans 15 residues. DNA of the CDR3: TGTGCCAGCAGCGCAGGTATAATGAACACCGGGGAGCTGTTTTTT. This gives the protein CASSAGIMNTGELFF.

The rearrangement uses TRBV27 and TRBJ2-7; 8 bases are shared with TRBD1. This CDR3 is built from 14 residues. Trimming at V came to 5 bases and at J to 5 bases, leaving 8 bases not matched to a gene. Germline-derived CDR1 and CDR2 are MNHEY and SMNVEV (reference sequence). The chain's CDR3 is CASSPPRGHDEQYF. The CDR3 DNA reads as TGTGCCAGCAGTCCCCCCAGGGGGCACGACGAGCAGTACTTC.

This clone was counted once. The J gene is TRBJ1-4, the V gene TRBV11-2; D gene uncertain. Trimming pared 1 base from V and 12 bases from J, leaving 12 bases between. Germline V gene sequence: CDR1 SGHAT, CDR2 FQNNGV. This CDR3 has 13 amino acids. CDR3 sequence: CASSLVVRRELFF. CDR3 DNA: TGTGCCAGCAGCTTAGTTGTCAGACGGGAACTGTTTTTT.

This chain uses TRBV28 with TRBJ1-4; D is possibly TRBD1 (5 bases). V dropped 2 bases and J dropped 11 bases, with 15 bases sitting between them. Germline V gene sequence: CDR1 MDHEN, CDR2 SYDVKM. The CDR3 consists of 14 residues. The CDR3 DNA reads as TGTGCCAGCAGTTTAGAGAACGGGGGAACTAAACTGTTTTTT. It codes for CASSLENGGTKLFF. Complete variable domain (other parts from reference TRBV28 and TRBJ1-4): DVKVTQSSRYLVKRTGEKVFLECVQDMDHENMFWYRQDPGLGLRLIYFSYDVKMKEKGDIPEGYSVSREKKERFSLILESASTNQTSMYLCASSLENGGTKLFFGSGTQLSVL.